Detailed here is one T cell receptor (beta chain). Antigen specificity is unknown. There are 16 residues in the CDR3. V was clipped by 2 bases and J by 2 bases, with 15 bases between them. Germline V gives CDR1 MNHEY, CDR2 SVGAGI. Second doses at about 4 or about 12 weeks were pooled. This entry belongs to a study of T cell responses to AZD1222 COVID-19 vaccine. Study conclusions and caveats: Sampling captured repertoires only after the peak T cell response. Vaccine-associated CD4 TCRs ranged over spike, dominating at 160-218 and 743-854.

Sequencing used immunoSEQ multiplex PCR; TCRdb keeps in-frame clones, though not all of them. The sample carries about 160,000 clones, over 75% recorded once. The receptor's source is an adult who received the AZD1222 COVID-19 vaccine. The rearrangement joins TRBV6-5 to TRBJ1-2; a possible D gene is TRBD1 (5 bases). The source was peripheral blood, collected 28 days after the second AZD1222 dose. CDR3 in amino acids: CASSYPEEEGNYGYTF. CDR3 in DNA: TGTGCCAGCAGTTACCCGGAGGAGGAGGGGAACTATGGCTACACCTTC.